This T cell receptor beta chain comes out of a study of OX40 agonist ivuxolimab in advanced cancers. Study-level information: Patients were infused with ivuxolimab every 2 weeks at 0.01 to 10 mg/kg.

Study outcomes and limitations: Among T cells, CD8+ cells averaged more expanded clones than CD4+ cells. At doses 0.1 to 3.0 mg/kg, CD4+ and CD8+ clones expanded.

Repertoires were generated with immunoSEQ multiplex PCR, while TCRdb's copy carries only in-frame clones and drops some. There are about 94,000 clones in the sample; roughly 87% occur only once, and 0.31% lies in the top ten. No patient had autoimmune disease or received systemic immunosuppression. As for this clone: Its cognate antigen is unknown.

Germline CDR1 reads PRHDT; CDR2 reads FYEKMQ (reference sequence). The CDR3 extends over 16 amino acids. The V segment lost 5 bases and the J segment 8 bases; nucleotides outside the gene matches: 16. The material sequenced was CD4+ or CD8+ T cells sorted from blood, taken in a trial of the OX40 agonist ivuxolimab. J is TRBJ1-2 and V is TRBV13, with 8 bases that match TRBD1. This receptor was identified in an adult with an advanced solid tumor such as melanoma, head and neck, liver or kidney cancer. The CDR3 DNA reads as TGTGCCAGCAGCGACGGACAGGGACAGAGCAGTCTGGGCTACACCTTC. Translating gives CASSDGQGQSSLGYTF.